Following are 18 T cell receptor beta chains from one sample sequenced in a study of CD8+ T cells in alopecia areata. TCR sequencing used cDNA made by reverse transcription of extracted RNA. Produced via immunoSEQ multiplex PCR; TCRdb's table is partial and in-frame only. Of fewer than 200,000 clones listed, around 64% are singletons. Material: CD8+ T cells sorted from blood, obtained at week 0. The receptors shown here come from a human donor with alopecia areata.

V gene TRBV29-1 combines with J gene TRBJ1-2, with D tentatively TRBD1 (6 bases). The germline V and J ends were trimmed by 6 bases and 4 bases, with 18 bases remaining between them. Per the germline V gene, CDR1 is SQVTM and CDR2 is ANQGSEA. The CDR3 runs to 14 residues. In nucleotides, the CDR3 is TGCAGCGTGCTAGAGGACAGAAACACCTATGGCTACACCTTC. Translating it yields CSVLEDRNTYGYTF. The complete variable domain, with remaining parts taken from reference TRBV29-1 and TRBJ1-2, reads SAVISQKPSRDICQRGTSLTIQCQVDSQVTMMFWYRQQPGQSLTLIATANQGSEATYESGFVIDKFPISRPNLTFSTLTVSNMSPEDSSIYLCSVLEDRNTYGYTFGSGTRLTVV.

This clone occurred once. As DNA, the CDR3 is TGTGCCAGCAGCTTACCTGGGGATACGCAGTATTTT. Its protein is CASSLPGDTQYF. This chain connects TRBV7-3 to TRBJ2-3; D unclear. The CDR3 sequence is 12 residues long. Trimming removed 2 bases at V and 6 bases at J, with 6 bases between. The germline gives CDR1 SGHTA, CDR2 FQGTGA.

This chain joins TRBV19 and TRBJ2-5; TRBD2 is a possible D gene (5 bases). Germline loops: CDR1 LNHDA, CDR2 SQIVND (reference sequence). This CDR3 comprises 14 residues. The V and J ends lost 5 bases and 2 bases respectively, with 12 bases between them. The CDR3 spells CASSGVGGQETQYF. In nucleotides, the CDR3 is TGTGCCAGTAGTGGGGTCGGAGGACAAGAGACCCAGTACTTC.

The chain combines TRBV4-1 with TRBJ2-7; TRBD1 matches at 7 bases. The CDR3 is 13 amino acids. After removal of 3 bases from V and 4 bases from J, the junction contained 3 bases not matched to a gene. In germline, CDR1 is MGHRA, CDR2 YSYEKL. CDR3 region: CASSHGTEYEQYF. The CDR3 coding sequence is TGCGCCAGCAGCCACGGGACAGAGTACGAGCAGTACTTC.

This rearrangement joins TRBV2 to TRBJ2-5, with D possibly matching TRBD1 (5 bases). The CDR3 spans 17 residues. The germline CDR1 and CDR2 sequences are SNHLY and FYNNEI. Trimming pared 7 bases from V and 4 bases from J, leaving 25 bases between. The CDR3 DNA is TGTGCCAGCACGTGGGGAAACAGGCGGACCGATATAGAGACCCAGTACTTC. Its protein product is CASTWGNRRTDIETQYF.

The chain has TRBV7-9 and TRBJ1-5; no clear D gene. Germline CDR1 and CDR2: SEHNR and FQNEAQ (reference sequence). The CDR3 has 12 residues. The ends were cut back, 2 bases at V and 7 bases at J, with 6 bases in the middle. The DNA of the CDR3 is TGTGCCAGCAGCTTAAGTGCCCAGCCCCAGCATTTT. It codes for CASSLSAQPQHF.

In nucleotides, the CDR3 is TGCGCCAGCAGCTTGGATTCGGGGGGCTCCTACAATGAGCAGTTCTTC. Protein product: CASSLDSGGSYNEQFF. The rearrangement links TRBV5-1 to TRBJ2-1; 7 nucleotides line up with TRBD2. Germline V lookup: CDR1 SGHRS, CDR2 YFSETQ. The CDR3 sequence is 16 residues long. Trimming cost V 0 bases and J 0 bases; bases outside gene matches: 3.

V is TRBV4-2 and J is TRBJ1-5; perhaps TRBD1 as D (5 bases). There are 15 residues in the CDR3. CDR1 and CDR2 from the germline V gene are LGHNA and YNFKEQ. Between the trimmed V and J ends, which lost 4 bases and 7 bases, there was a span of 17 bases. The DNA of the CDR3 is TGTGCCAGCAGCCCGCGGGACGGGAGTTGGCAGCCCCAGCATTTT. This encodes CASSPRDGSWQPQHF.

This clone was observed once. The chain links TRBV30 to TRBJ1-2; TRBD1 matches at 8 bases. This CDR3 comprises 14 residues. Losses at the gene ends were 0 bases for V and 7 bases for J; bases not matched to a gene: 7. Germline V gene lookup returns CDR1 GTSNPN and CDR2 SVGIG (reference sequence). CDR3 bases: TGTGCCTGGAGTGTATTTAGCAGGGGGCTTGGCTACACCTTC. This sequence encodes CAWSVFSRGLGYTF.

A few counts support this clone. CDR3 bases: TGCGCCAGCAGCATAACAGCGGCCTACGAGCAGTACTTC. As protein: CASSITAAYEQYF. V usage is TRBV5-1 and J usage is TRBJ2-7, with D possibly being TRBD2 (5 bases). The germline gives CDR1 SGHRS, CDR2 YFSETQ. V gave up 4 bases and J gave up 2 bases, with 10 bases separating them. The CDR3 loop spans 13 amino acids. Looking up the rest from reference TRBV5-1 and TRBJ2-7 gives the full variable domain: KAGVTQTPRYLIKTRGQQVTLSCSPISGHRSVSWYQQTPGQGLQFLFEYFSETQRNKGNFPGRFSGRQFSNSRSEMNVSTLELGDSALYLCASSITAAYEQYFGPGTRLTVT.

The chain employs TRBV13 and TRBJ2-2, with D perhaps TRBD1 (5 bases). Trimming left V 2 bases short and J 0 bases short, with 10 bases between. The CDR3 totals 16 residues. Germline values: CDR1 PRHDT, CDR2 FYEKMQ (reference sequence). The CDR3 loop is CASSLLARANTGELFF. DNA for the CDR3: TGTGCCAGCAGCTTATTGGCCAGGGCGAACACCGGGGAGCTGTTTTTT.

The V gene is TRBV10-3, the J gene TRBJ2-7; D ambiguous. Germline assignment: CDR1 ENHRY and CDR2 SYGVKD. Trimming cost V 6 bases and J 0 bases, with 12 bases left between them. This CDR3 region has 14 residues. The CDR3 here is CAISKTETSYEQYF. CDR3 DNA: TGTGCCATCAGCAAAACAGAAACCTCCTACGAGCAGTACTTC.

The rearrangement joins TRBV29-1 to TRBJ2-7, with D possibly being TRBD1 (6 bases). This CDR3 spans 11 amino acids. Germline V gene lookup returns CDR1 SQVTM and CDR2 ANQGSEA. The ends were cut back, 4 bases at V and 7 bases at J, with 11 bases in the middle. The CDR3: CSVVTGMEQYF. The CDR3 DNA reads TGCAGCGTTGTTACAGGGATGGAGCAGTACTTC.

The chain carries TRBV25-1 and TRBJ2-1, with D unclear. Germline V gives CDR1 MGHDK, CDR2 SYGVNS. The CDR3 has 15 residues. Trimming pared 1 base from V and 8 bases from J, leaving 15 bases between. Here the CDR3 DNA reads TGTGCCAGCAGTGAATCACCGATTTCCCCCCATGAGCAGTTCTTC. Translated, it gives CASSESPISPHEQFF. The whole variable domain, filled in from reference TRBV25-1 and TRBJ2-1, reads EADIYQTPRYLVIGTGKKITLECSQTMGHDKMYWYQQDPGMELHLIHYSYGVNSTEKGDLSSESTVSRIRTEHFPLTLESARPSHTSQYLCASSESPISPHEQFFGPGTRLTVL.

As DNA, the CDR3 is TGTGCCAGCAGTGGGGGCAACAATGAGCAGTTCTTC. It is translated as CASSGGNNEQFF. The V and J genes are TRBV25-1 and TRBJ2-1, with D tentatively TRBD1 (5 bases). Germline loops: CDR1 MGHDK, CDR2 SYGVNS. V lost 4 bases, J lost 5 bases, and 6 bases lay in between. The CDR3 runs 12 residues. The full variable domain, its missing parts supplied by reference TRBV25-1 and TRBJ2-1, is EADIYQTPRYLVIGTGKKITLECSQTMGHDKMYWYQQDPGMELHLIHYSYGVNSTEKGDLSSESTVSRIRTEHFPLTLESARPSHTSQYLCASSGGNNEQFFGPGTRLTVL.

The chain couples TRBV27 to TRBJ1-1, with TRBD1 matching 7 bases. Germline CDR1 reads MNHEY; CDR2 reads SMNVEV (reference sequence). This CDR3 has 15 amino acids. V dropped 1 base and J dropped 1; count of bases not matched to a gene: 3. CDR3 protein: CASSLYAGGNTEAFF. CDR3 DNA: TGTGCCAGCAGTTTATACGCAGGGGGGAACACTGAAGCTTTCTTT.

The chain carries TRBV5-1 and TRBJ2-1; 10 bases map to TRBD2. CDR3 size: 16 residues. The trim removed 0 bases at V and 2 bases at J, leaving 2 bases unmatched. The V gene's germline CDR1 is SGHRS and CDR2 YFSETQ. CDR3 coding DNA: TGCGCCAGCAGCTTGGGGACTAGCGGCACCTACAATGAGCAGTTCTTC. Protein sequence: CASSLGTSGTYNEQFF. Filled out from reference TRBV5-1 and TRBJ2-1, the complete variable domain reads KAGVTQTPRYLIKTRGQQVTLSCSPISGHRSVSWYQQTPGQGLQFLFEYFSETQRNKGNFPGRFSGRQFSNSRSEMNVSTLELGDSALYLCASSLGTSGTYNEQFFGPGTRLTVL.

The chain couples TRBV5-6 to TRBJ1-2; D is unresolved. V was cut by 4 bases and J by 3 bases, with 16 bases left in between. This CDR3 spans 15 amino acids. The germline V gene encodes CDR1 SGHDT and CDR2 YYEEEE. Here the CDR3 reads CASSPPAGPDYGYTF. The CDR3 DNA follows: TGTGCCAGCAGCCCCCCGGCAGGACCGGACTATGGCTACACCTTC.